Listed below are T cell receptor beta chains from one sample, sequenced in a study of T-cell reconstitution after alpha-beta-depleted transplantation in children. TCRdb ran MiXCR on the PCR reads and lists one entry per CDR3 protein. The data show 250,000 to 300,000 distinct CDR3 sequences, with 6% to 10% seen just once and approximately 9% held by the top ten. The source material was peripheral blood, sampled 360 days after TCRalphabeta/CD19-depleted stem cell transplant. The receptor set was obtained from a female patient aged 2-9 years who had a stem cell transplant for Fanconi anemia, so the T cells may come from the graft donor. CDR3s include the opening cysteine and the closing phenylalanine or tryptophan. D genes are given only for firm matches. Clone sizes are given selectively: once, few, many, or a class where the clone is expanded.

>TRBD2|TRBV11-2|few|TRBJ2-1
CASGLRDYPYNEQFF
TGTGCCAGCGGCCTCCGGGACTATCCCTACAATGAGCAGTTCTTC
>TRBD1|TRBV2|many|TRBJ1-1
CASSDRGQGNTEAFF
TGTGCCAGCAGTGACAGGGGGCAGGGAAACACTGAAGCTTTCTTT
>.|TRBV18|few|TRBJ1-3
CASSPPSIGIVSGNTIYF
TGTGCCAGCTCACCACCCTCAATAGGGATCGTGTCTGGAAACACCATATATTTT
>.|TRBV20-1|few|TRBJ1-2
CSARDNPNYGYTF
TGCAGTGCTAGAGATAATCCCAACTATGGCTACACCTTC
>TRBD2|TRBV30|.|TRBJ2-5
CAWSLLAGGETQYF
TGTGCCTGGAGCCTCCTCGCGGGGGGGGAGACCCAGTACTTC
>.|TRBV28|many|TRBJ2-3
CAVSLGRDTQYF
TGTGCCGTGTCGTTGGGGAGAGATACGCAGTATTTT
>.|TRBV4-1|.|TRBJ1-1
CASSQGFQSTEAFF
TGCGCCAGCAGCCAAGGGTTTCAGAGCACTGAAGCTTTCTTT
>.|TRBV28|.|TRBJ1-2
CASSPYLTVRYYGYTF
TGTGCCAGCAGTCCTTATCTGACGGTGAGGTACTATGGCTACACCTTC
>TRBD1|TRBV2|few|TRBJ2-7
CASSWDRGFDEQYF
TGTGCCAGCAGTTGGGACAGGGGATTTGACGAGCAGTACTTC
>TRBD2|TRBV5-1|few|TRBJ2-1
CASSVVLAGNEQFF
TGCGCCAGCAGCGTAGTACTAGCGGGAAATGAGCAGTTCTTC
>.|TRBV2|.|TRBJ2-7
CASGTSNAYEQYF
TGTGCCAGCGGGACATCGAACGCCTACGAGCAGTACTTC
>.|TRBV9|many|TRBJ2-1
CASSVAGVHNEQFF
TGTGCCAGCAGCGTAGCTGGGGTCCACAATGAGCAGTTCTTC
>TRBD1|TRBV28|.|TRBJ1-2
CAIQNNPGQGAANYGYTF
TGTGCCATCCAAAACAATCCGGGACAGGGAGCTGCTAACTATGGCTACACCTTC
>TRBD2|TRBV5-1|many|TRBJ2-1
CASSGTSGGLNEQFF
TGCGCCAGCAGCGGAACTAGCGGGGGTCTCAATGAGCAGTTCTTC
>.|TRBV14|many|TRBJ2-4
CASSPGLAKNIQYF
TGTGCCAGCAGCCCGGGACTAGCCAAAAACATTCAGTACTTC
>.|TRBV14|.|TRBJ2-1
CASSQGWGPVNEQFF
TGTGCCAGCAGCCAAGGTTGGGGGCCGGTCAATGAGCAGTTCTTC
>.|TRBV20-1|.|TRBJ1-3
CSARDPQWRRNTIYF
TGCAGTGCTAGAGACCCCCAGTGGAGGCGAAACACCATATATTTT
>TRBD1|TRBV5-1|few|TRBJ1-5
CASSGGTGGGQPQHF
TGCGCCAGCAGCGGTGGGACAGGGGGCGGGCAGCCCCAGCATTTT
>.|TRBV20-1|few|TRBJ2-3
CSARAFQASDTDTQYF
TGCAGTGCTAGAGCCTTCCAGGCGTCTGACACAGATACGCAGTATTTT
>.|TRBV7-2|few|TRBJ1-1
CASSLVTQNRGRAFF
TGTGCCAGCAGCTTAGTTACACAGAATCGTGGTAGAGCTTTCTTT
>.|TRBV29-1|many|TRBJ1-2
CSVETRGSYGYTF
TGCAGCGTTGAAACCAGGGGATCCTATGGCTACACCTTC
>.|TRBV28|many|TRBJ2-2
CASSLTFGELFF
TGTGCCAGCAGTTTAACGTTTGGAGAGCTGTTTTTT
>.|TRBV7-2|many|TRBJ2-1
CASSLARTVNEQFF
TGTGCCAGCAGCTTAGCTAGAACAGTCAATGAGCAGTTCTTC
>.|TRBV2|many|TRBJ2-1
CASSPLAEQFF
TGTGCCAGCAGCCCGCTAGCCGAGCAGTTCTTC
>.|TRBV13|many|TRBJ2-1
CASSLPSGNEQFF
TGTGCCAGCAGCTTGCCTAGTGGGAATGAGCAGTTCTTC
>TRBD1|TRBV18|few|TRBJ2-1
CASSTVQGYNEQFF
TGTGCCAGCTCGACCGTACAGGGGTACAATGAGCAGTTCTTC
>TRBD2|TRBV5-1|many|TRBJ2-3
CASSLWMGLAGDTDTQYF
TGCGCCAGCAGCTTGTGGATGGGACTAGCGGGGGATACAGATACGCAGTATTTT
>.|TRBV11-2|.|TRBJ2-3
CASTAPSGSPTSTDTQYF
TGTGCCAGCACCGCCCCCTCCGGATCACCTACAAGCACAGATACGCAGTATTTT
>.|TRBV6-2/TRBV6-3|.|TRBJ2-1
CASSPDYAYNEQFF
TGTGCCAGCAGTCCGGACTACGCCTACAATGAGCAGTTCTTC
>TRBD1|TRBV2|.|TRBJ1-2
CASSHDREGYGYTF
TGTGCCAGCAGTCACGACAGGGAGGGCTATGGCTACACCTTC
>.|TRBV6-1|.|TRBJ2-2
CASRPRRGRVSGELFF
TGTGCCAGCAGACCAAGGCGGGGAAGGGTTTCCGGGGAGCTGTTTTTT
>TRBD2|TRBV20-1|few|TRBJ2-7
CSASTSGGAGFSYEQYF
TGCAGTGCTTCAACTAGCGGGGGGGCAGGGTTTTCCTACGAGCAGTACTTC
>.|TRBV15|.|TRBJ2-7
CATSSFSGAWEQYF
TGTGCCACCAGCAGCTTCAGTGGGGCTTGGGAGCAGTACTTC
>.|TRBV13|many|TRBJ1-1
CASSSPLDMNTEAFF
TGTGCCAGCAGCTCTCCGCTGGATATGAACACTGAAGCTTTCTTT
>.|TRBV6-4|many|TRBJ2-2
CASSDSGVGGELFF
TGTGCCAGCAGTGACTCGGGGGTCGGCGGGGAGCTGTTTTTT
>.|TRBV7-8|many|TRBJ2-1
CASSLPGVIYNEQFF
TGTGCCAGCAGCTTGCCGGGAGTGATCTACAATGAGCAGTTCTTC
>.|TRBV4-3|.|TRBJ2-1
CASSQEPKAAHEQFF
TGCGCCAGCAGCCAAGAGCCTAAAGCGGCCCATGAGCAGTTCTTC
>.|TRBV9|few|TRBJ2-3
CASSVVGTPEMQYF
TGTGCCAGCAGCGTAGTTGGCACTCCCGAGATGCAGTATTTT
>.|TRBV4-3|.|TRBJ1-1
CASSQEGAGTEAFF
TGCGCCAGCAGCCAAGAGGGGGCGGGTACTGAAGCTTTCTTT
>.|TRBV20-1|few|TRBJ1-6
CSARQGWPFNSPLHF
TGCAGTGCTAGACAGGGTTGGCCCTTTAATTCACCCCTCCACTTT
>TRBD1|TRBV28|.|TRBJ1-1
CASRLGQSNTEAFF
TGTGCCAGCAGGCTGGGACAGTCCAACACTGAAGCTTTCTTT
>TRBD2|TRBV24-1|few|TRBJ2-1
CATSGVRRGGDEQFF
TGTGCCACCAGCGGGGTACGGCGGGGGGGCGATGAGCAGTTCTTC
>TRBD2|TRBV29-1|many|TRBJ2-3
CSVEDGTSGGTVTDTQYF
TGCAGCGTTGAAGATGGAACTAGCGGGGGAACCGTCACAGATACGCAGTATTTT
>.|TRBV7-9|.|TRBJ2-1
CASSRGYSYNEQFF
TGTGCCAGCAGCCGGGGGTACTCCTACAATGAGCAGTTCTTC
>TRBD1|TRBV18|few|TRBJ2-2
CASSPDRGNAGELFF
TGTGCCAGCTCTCCGGACAGGGGAAACGCCGGGGAGCTGTTTTTT
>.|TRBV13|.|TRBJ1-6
CASSLDGLGSPLHF
TGTGCCAGCAGCTTAGACGGTCTTGGTTCACCCCTCCACTTT
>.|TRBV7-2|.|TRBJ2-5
CASSFRGSSQETQYF
TGTGCCAGCAGCTTCAGGGGCTCATCTCAAGAGACCCAGTACTTC